Listed below are T cell receptor beta chains from one sample, sequenced in a study of post-analysis software for immune sequencing data. In TCRdb, the PCR reads were re-called with MiXCR into one record per CDR3 protein. The repertoire consists of some 450,000 distinct CDR3 sequences, with under 55% occurring once and the leading ten covering around 10%. Material for sequencing was blood. The receptors were sampled from a girl between 5 and 17 years old with multiple sclerosis. The CDR3 runs from the conserved cysteine through the conserved F or W.

J: TRBJ2-7
V: TRBV11-2
CDR3: CASSPRGDSIEQYF

J: TRBJ1-5
V: TRBV20-1
CDR3: CSARWVGGGGNQPQHF

J: TRBJ1-1
V: TRBV4-1
CDR3: CASSQAVQGGNTEAFF

J: TRBJ1-2
V: TRBV5-1
CDR3: CASSPTGDYGYTF

J: TRBJ1-2
V: TRBV4-2
CDR3: CASSHGLNLANYGYTF

J: TRBJ1-2
V: TRBV20-1
CDR3: CSARPGQGNYGYTF

J: TRBJ2-7
V: TRBV5-1
CDR3: CASRSTGTSGSYEQYF

J: TRBJ1-2
V: TRBV4-2
CDR3: CASSQEEGQGGYGYTF

J: TRBJ1-1
V: TRBV13
CDR3: CASSRRYTEAFF

J: TRBJ1-1
V: TRBV29-1
CDR3: CSVALMGAEAFF

J: TRBJ2-1
V: TRBV7-9
CDR3: CASSYRDYEQFF

J: TRBJ2-4
V: TRBV5-6
CDR3: CASSSTTRKNIQYF

J: TRBJ2-5
V: TRBV9
CDR3: CASSVDGTGYGETQYF

J: TRBJ2-1
V: TRBV15
CDR3: CATSRDPLAGVGEQFF

J: TRBJ2-7
V: TRBV27
CDR3: CASSFQSGTYEQYF

J: TRBJ2-1
V: TRBV7-8
CDR3: CASKTSRSQYNEQFF

J: TRBJ2-1
V: TRBV30
CDR3: CAWREYNEQFF

J: TRBJ2-5
V: TRBV20-1
CDR3: CSASRQGPTETQYF

J: TRBJ2-7
V: TRBV29-1
CDR3: CSVDSGLDEQYF

J: TRBJ2-1
V: TRBV20-1
CDR3: CSASPNSYNEQFF

J: TRBJ1-5
V: TRBV12-3/TRBV12-4
CDR3: CASSPPGEGQPQHF

J: TRBJ1-2
V: TRBV20-1
CDR3: CSARVEGGHGYTF

J: TRBJ2-3
V: TRBV9
CDR3: CASSLGQGDTDTQYF

J: TRBJ2-7
V: TRBV3-1
CDR3: CASSQTPTSEYEQYF

J: TRBJ2-3
V: TRBV7-2
CDR3: CASSLELAGGNTQYF

J: TRBJ2-4
V: TRBV20-1
CDR3: CNARDGRADIQYF

J: TRBJ2-3
V: TRBV20-1
CDR3: CSASSNLGNFVDTQYF

J: TRBJ2-3
V: TRBV28
CDR3: CASSLGTSEAIGADTQYF

J: TRBJ2-7
V: TRBV4-2
CDR3: CASSQGEGRVGEQYF

J: TRBJ2-7
V: TRBV13
CDR3: CASSLGGAGLPYEQYF

J: TRBJ2-2
V: TRBV5-1
CDR3: CASSYANTGELFF

J: TRBJ2-3
V: TRBV7-2
CDR3: CASSLAAGYTDTQYF

J: TRBJ1-5
V: TRBV5-1
CDR3: CASSLEGSNQPQHF

J: TRBJ2-5
V: TRBV18
CDR3: CASSPQRQGEETQYF

J: TRBJ2-5
V: TRBV29-1
CDR3: CSVEAPEARYF

J: TRBJ1-1
V: TRBV12-3/TRBV12-4
CDR3: CASSFRAGNTEAFF

J: TRBJ2-3
V: TRBV29-1
CDR3: CSGGTGTDTQYF

J: TRBJ2-7
V: TRBV18
CDR3: CASSHRDGNYEQYF

J: TRBJ2-7
V: TRBV29-1
CDR3: CSVCGGDSSYEQYF

J: -
V: TRBV5-1
CDR3: CASSDLAGEGDEQYF

J: TRBJ2-7
V: TRBV29-1
CDR3: CSIGTGPSYEQYF

J: TRBJ1-1
V: TRBV5-6
CDR3: CASSLADGAEAFF

J: TRBJ2-1
V: TRBV5-6
CDR3: CASSLGLTSGSNEQFF

J: TRBJ2-1
V: TRBV7-2
CDR3: CASSGGQAYNEQFF

J: TRBJ2-3
V: TRBV6-1
CDR3: CASIQGALTQYF

J: TRBJ2-1
V: TRBV4-2
CDR3: CASSHELAGGSNEQFF

J: TRBJ2-1
V: TRBV29-1
CDR3: CSVAGRSSYNEQFF

J: TRBJ2-7
V: TRBV4-2
CDR3: CASSPTDSVSYEQYF

J: TRBJ2-1
V: TRBV20-1
CDR3: CSVPGTDDYNEQFF

J: TRBJ1-5
V: TRBV12-3/TRBV12-4
CDR3: CASSPILSNQPQHF

J: TRBJ2-3
V: TRBV4-2
CDR3: CASSTEVVGTDTQYF

J: TRBJ1-1
V: TRBV6-5
CDR3: CASSYSSQPREAFF

J: TRBJ2-3
V: TRBV10-1
CDR3: CATPDRGPDTQYF

J: TRBJ2-3
V: TRBV12-3/TRBV12-4
CDR3: CASTMEASGWGTDTQYF

J: TRBJ2-1
V: TRBV5-1
CDR3: CASSLASPYNEQFF